This TCR beta chain derives from a study of cytomegalovirus exposure and HLA in healthy donors. The PCR employed 60 Vbeta primers together with 13 Jbeta primers. The method was immunoSEQ multiplex PCR; TCRdb's version includes in-frame clones alone and lacks a portion of them. The table lists a few hundred thousand clones, around 79% of them singletons. V shed 2 bases and J 4 bases; nucleotides not matched to a gene: 1. Germline V CDR1 and CDR2: SGHDT, YYEEEE. The CDR3 is made up of 13 amino acids. Healthy bone marrow donors supplied every sample. The chain combines TRBV5-6 with TRBJ2-5, with 8 bases fitting TRBD1. This receptor was identified in a man younger than 30 in good health and CMV-seronegative. Material: PBMCs. The CDR3, as DNA: TGTGCCAGCAGCTTAACAGGGGGAGAGACCCAGTACTTC. Translation gives CASSLTGGETQYF.